These T cell receptor beta chains were read from a single sample in a study of blood T cell repertoires in COVID-19. Repertoires were generated with immunoSEQ multiplex PCR, while TCRdb's copy carries only in-frame clones and drops some. The data contain 250,000 or so clones, approximately 83% of them seen just once; the ten biggest clones take up under 2.5%. The sample consisted of PBMCs or T cells enriched from blood (not recorded which). Receptors originate from a woman in her forties or fifties who had recovered from COVID-19. Both conserved end residues are part of each CDR3. A D gene is named only where the DNA matches it firmly. Clone size is given for some rows only: seen once, a few or many times, or a class if the clone is expanded.

>TRBJ1-5|-|TRBV25-1|-|14
CASSEGQGWQPQHF
TGTGCCAGCAGTGAGGGTCAGGGGTGGCAGCCCCAGCATTTT
>TRBJ2-5|-|TRBV7-8|TRBD1|12
CASSSDRGSQYF
TGTGCCAGCAGCTCGGACAGGGGGTCCCAGTACTTC
>TRBJ1-1|-|TRBV2|TRBD1|14
CASSGFGTVSEAFF
TGTGCCAGCAGTGGTTTTGGGACAGTAAGTGAAGCTTTCTTT
>TRBJ2-2|-|TRBV9|TRBD2|17
CASSVAGGGIRTGELFF
TGTGCCAGCAGCGTAGCTGGGGGGGGGATTCGCACCGGGGAGCTGTTTTTT
>TRBJ1-2|-|TRBV28|-|15
CASSRVGTFFYGYTF
TGTGCCAGCAGTCGGGTTGGGACATTTTTTTATGGCTACACCTTC
>TRBJ2-5|-|TRBV11-1|TRBD1|14
CASSYRTGEETQYF
TGTGCCAGCAGCTACCGGACAGGGGAAGAGACCCAGTACTTC
>TRBJ1-6|-|TRBV2|TRBD1|14
CASSDRGRNSPLHF
TGTGCCAGCAGTGACAGGGGGCGTAATTCACCCCTCCACTTT
>TRBJ2-2|-|TRBV10-1|-|15
CASSLSRTNTGELFF
TGCGCCAGCAGTTTGTCCAGGACAAACACCGGGGAGCTGTTTTTT
>TRBJ1-5|-|TRBV2|-|15
CASTSESGDAQPQHF
TGTGCCAGCACCTCGGAGTCGGGGGATGCTCAGCCCCAGCATTTT
>TRBJ2-1|-|TRBV5-1|-|13
CASSLVQGGEQFF
TGCGCCAGCAGCTTGGTCCAAGGGGGAGAGCAGTTCTTC
>TRBJ2-2|-|TRBV5-1|TRBD2|16
CASSLASGRATGELFF
TGCGCCAGCAGCTTGGCTAGCGGGAGGGCCACCGGGGAGCTGTTTTTT
>TRBJ1-5|-|TRBV3-1/TRBV3-2|-|15
CASSRNTGSGQPQHF
TGTGCCAGCAGCCGAAATACAGGGTCGGGACAGCCCCAGCATTTT
>TRBJ2-7|-|TRBV4-1|TRBD1|18
CASSQDGGQGALIYEQYF
TGCGCCAGCAGCCAAGATGGGGGACAGGGGGCCCTAATTTACGAGCAGTACTTC
>TRBJ2-7|-|TRBV28|TRBD1|15
CASSRVTGFAREQYF
TGTGCCAGCAGTCGAGTGACAGGGTTTGCGAGGGAGCAGTACTTC
>TRBJ1-4|-|TRBV2|-|12
CASSDVAEKLFF
TGTGCCAGCAGTGATGTAGCTGAAAAACTGTTTTTT
>TRBJ1-1|-|TRBV3-1/TRBV3-2|TRBD1|14
CASSPDRGLTEAFF
TGTGCCAGCAGCCCCGACAGGGGGCTCACTGAAGCTTTCTTT
>TRBJ1-5|-|TRBV10-3|TRBD1|15
CAISEQGQGNQPQHF
TGTGCCATCAGTGAACAGGGACAGGGCAATCAGCCCCAGCATTTT
>TRBJ1-3|-|TRBV27|TRBD1|15
CASSRGGFSGNTIYF
TGTGCCAGCAGCCGAGGGGGCTTCTCTGGAAACACCATATATTTT
>TRBJ2-5|-|TRBV5-6|TRBD1|15
CASSRRTGFGETQYF
TGTGCCAGCAGCAGGCGGACAGGGTTTGGGGAGACCCAGTACTTC
>TRBJ1-2|-|TRBV30|-|15
CAWSMGAGVPYGYTF
TGTGCCTGGAGTATGGGGGCTGGGGTACCCTATGGCTACACCTTC
>TRBJ1-4|-|TRBV6-5|-|15
CASSPRQGSYEKLFF
TGTGCCAGCAGTCCCCGCCAGGGCTCATATGAAAAACTGTTTTTT
>TRBJ1-1|-|TRBV6-1|-|13
CASSEGTGWEAFF
TGTGCCAGCAGTGAAGGGACGGGGTGGGAAGCTTTCTTT
>TRBJ1-3|-|TRBV28|-|15
CASSFLTVSRNTIYF
TGTGCCAGCAGTTTCTTGACAGTGTCTAGAAACACCATATATTTT
>TRBJ2-7|-|TRBV10-3|TRBD1|15
CAISEGTGNSYEQYF
TGTGCCATCAGTGAAGGGACAGGAAACTCCTACGAGCAGTACTTC
>TRBJ1-6|-|TRBV3-1/TRBV3-2|-|15
CASTPRGGRNSPLHF
TGTGCCAGCACCCCGCGGGGGGGGAGGAATTCACCCCTCCACTTT
>TRBJ2-3|-|TRBV19|-|18
CASSLYAVSGSSTDTQYF
TGTGCCAGTAGTCTTTATGCTGTTAGCGGATCTAGCACAGATACGCAGTATTTT
>TRBJ2-4|-|TRBV9|TRBD2|13
CASSRWGGSGQYF
TGTGCCAGCAGCCGTTGGGGCGGGAGTGGCCAGTACTTC
>TRBJ1-6|-|TRBV28|-|15
CASSLEGSYNSPLHF
TGTGCCAGCAGTTTAGAGGGTTCCTATAATTCACCCCTCCACTTT
>TRBJ2-7|-|TRBV3-1/TRBV3-2|-|14
CASSQGGPLYEQYF
TGTGCCAGCAGCCAAGGAGGGCCTCTCTACGAGCAGTACTTC
>TRBJ1-1|few|TRBV2|-|12
CASSREGTEAFF
TGTGCCAGCAGCAGGGAAGGAACTGAAGCTTTCTTT
>TRBJ2-3|-|TRBV4-2|-|15
CASSQGPTNTDTQYF
TGTGCCAGCAGCCAAGGTCCTACTAACACAGATACGCAGTATTTT
>TRBJ2-2|-|TRBV14|TRBD2|18
CASSQVAGGPRGSGELFF
TGTGCCAGCAGCCAAGTAGCGGGAGGGCCTCGGGGCTCCGGGGAGCTGTTTTTT
>TRBJ2-2|-|TRBV27|TRBD1|17
CASSFPHYGTGGVELFF
TGTGCCAGCAGTTTCCCACACTACGGGACAGGGGGCGTGGAGCTGTTTTTT
>TRBJ1-2|-|TRBV5-4|TRBD1|13
CASSTRGPYGYTF
TGTGCCAGCAGCACCAGGGGGCCTTATGGCTACACCTTC
>TRBJ1-2|-|TRBV10-3|-|15
CAISAIAQGLYGYTF
TGTGCCATCAGTGCTATTGCTCAGGGACTCTATGGCTACACCTTC
>TRBJ1-1|-|TRBV3-1/TRBV3-2|-|15
CASSQGGQGWTEAFF
TGTGCCAGCAGCCAAGGGGGTCAGGGGTGGACTGAAGCTTTCTTT
>TRBJ2-5|-|TRBV3-1/TRBV3-2|-|16
CASSQVLLAPGETQYF
TGTGCCAGCAGCCAAGTTCTTCTAGCGCCCGGGGAGACCCAGTACTTC
>TRBJ2-5|-|TRBV27|TRBD2|18
CASSLLGLAGTPRETQYF
TGTGCCAGCAGTTTATTAGGTCTAGCGGGGACCCCCCGGGAGACCCAGTACTTC
>TRBJ1-1|-|TRBV29-1|-|12
CSVEGSEAEAFF
TGCAGCGTTGAAGGGTCGGAGGCTGAAGCTTTCTTT
>TRBJ1-1|-|TRBV18|TRBD1|16
CASSPKQGALNTEAFF
TGTGCCAGCTCACCTAAGCAGGGGGCGTTGAACACTGAAGCTTTCTTT
>TRBJ1-1|-|TRBV7-9|-|16
CASSLGVGATDTEAFF
TGTGCCAGCAGCTTAGGTGTTGGGGCGACGGACACTGAAGCTTTCTTT
>TRBJ1-1|-|TRBV20-1|TRBD1|14
CSASWGDRATEAFF
TGCAGTGCTAGTTGGGGGGACAGGGCGACTGAAGCTTTCTTT
>TRBJ1-1|-|TRBV6-5|-|14
CASSYSRGGTEAFF
TGTGCCAGCAGTTACTCTCGGGGAGGCACTGAAGCTTTCTTT
>TRBJ2-2|-|TRBV12-3/TRBV12-4|-|13
CASQTTATGELFF
TGTGCCAGCCAAACGACAGCAACCGGGGAGCTGTTTTTT
>TRBJ1-5|once|TRBV19|-|14
CASSQGWGNQPQHF
TGTGCCAGTAGTCAGGGGTGGGGCAATCAGCCCCAGCATTTT
>TRBJ2-5|-|TRBV7-3|TRBD2|18
CASSLNGGLAGSQPTQYF
TGTGCCAGCAGCTTAAATGGGGGGCTAGCGGGGTCCCAGCCGACCCAGTACTTC
>TRBJ1-5|few|TRBV10-1|-|17
CASNKPPFRVWDQPQHF
TGCGCCAGCAACAAGCCCCCATTTCGGGTGTGGGATCAGCCCCAGCATTTT
>TRBJ2-4|-|TRBV5-4|TRBD1|13
CASSRDRENIQYF
TGTGCCAGCAGCCGGGACAGGGAAAACATTCAGTACTTC
>TRBJ2-7|-|TRBV15|TRBD2|13
CATSGTSEYEQYF
TGTGCCACCAGTGGTACTAGCGAGTACGAGCAGTACTTC
>TRBJ1-2|-|TRBV6-5|-|16
CASSYLGRRGNYGYTF
TGTGCCAGCAGTTACCTGGGGCGCAGGGGAAACTATGGCTACACCTTC
>TRBJ1-4|-|TRBV27|TRBD1|14
CASKWGQGHEKLFF
TGTGCCAGCAAGTGGGGACAGGGACATGAAAAACTGTTTTTT
>TRBJ1-1|-|TRBV25-1|TRBD1|15
CASSALGQGNTEAFF
TGTGCCAGCAGTGCCCTCGGACAGGGGAACACTGAAGCTTTCTTT
>TRBJ2-1|once|TRBV4-2|TRBD2|17
CASSQVWASGTYNEQFF
TGTGCCAGCAGCCAAGTCTGGGCTAGCGGCACCTACAATGAGCAGTTCTTC
>TRBJ1-2|-|TRBV27|-|14
CASSPRSPEGGYTF
TGTGCCAGCAGTCCCCGGAGTCCTGAGGGTGGCTACACCTTC
>TRBJ2-1|-|TRBV2|TRBD2|14
CASSRLAGNNEQFF
TGTGCCAGCAGTCGACTAGCGGGAAACAATGAGCAGTTCTTC
>TRBJ2-1|once|TRBV5-6|-|18
CASSAKSVLAPSYNEQFF
TGTGCCAGCAGCGCCAAGTCGGTTCTAGCGCCTTCCTACAATGAGCAGTTCTTC
>TRBJ1-6|-|TRBV4-2|TRBD1|17
CASRHGTGQNTNSPLHF
TGTGCCAGTCGACACGGGACAGGCCAAAACACCAATTCACCCCTCCACTTT
>TRBJ1-2|-|TRBV27|TRBD1|15
CASSFTQGAYYGYTF
TGTGCCAGCAGTTTCACACAGGGGGCCTATTATGGCTACACCTTC
>TRBJ2-1|-|TRBV7-9|TRBD2|14
CASSPTSGSNEQFF
TGTGCCAGCAGCCCGACTAGCGGGAGTAATGAGCAGTTCTTC
>TRBJ2-2|-|TRBV5-1|TRBD1|16
CASSLDGQGAAGELFF
TGCGCCAGCAGCTTGGACGGACAGGGGGCGGCCGGGGAGCTGTTTTTT